One and the same sample provided the 20 T cell receptor beta chains below, sequenced in a study of blood T cell repertoires in COVID-19. Measured with immunoSEQ multiplex PCR; TCRdb has only the in-frame clones, and not every one. Found here are about 150,000 clones, over 70% of them singletons; the top ten hold about 19%. The sequenced material came from peripheral blood. The receptors here all came from a woman in her 70s who had recovered from COVID-19.

The chain is built from TRBV11-2 and TRBJ2-3; TRBD2 aligns across 15 bases. This CDR3 contains 19 residues. V dropped 7 bases and J dropped 1; count of bases not matched to a gene: 12. The germline V gene encodes CDR1 SGHAT and CDR2 FQNNGV. DNA for the CDR3: TGTGCCAGCACCCGAGGACTAGCGGGAGGGCCGGGGGGCACAGATACGCAGTATTTT. Protein: CASTRGLAGGPGGTDTQYF.

The V and J genes are TRBV20-1 and TRBJ1-2; 10 bases are a match to TRBD1. CDR1 is DFQATT and CDR2 is SNEGSKA in the germline V gene (reference sequence). The CDR3 runs to 14 residues. J was trimmed by 7 bases and V by 3 bases; bases with no gene match: 8. The CDR3 spells CSASSGQGFSGYTF. CDR3 DNA sequence: TGCAGTGCTAGTTCGGGACAGGGGTTTAGTGGCTACACCTTC.

The chain links TRBV3-1 (or the pseudogene TRBV3-2) to TRBJ1-1, with 8 bases aligning to TRBD1. The length of the CDR3 is 14 residues. Germline CDR1 LGHDT, CDR2 YNNKEL (reference sequence). With V trimmed by 1 base and J by 5 bases, 3 bases remained unmatched. The CDR3 loop reads CASSQGQGRTEAFF. The CDR3 nucleotides read TGTGCCAGCAGCCAAGGACAGGGGAGGACTGAAGCTTTCTTT.

The chain is built from TRBV9 and TRBJ1-5, with D tentatively TRBD1 (6 bases). The germline V and J ends were trimmed by 0 bases and 4 bases, with 11 bases remaining between them. The CDR3 runs 15 residues. Germline V lookup: CDR1 SGDLS, CDR2 YYNGEE. CDR3 amino acids: CASSVGGQANQPQHF. CDR3 nucleotides: TGTGCCAGCAGCGTAGGGGGGCAGGCAAATCAGCCCCAGCATTTT.

The genes are TRBV28 and TRBJ1-4, with D unclear. The CDR3 spans 11 residues. Germline CDR1 is MDHEN and CDR2 is SYDVKM. Trimming stripped 5 bases from V and 5 bases from J, with 3 bases between. CDR3 region: CASSQNEKLFF. The DNA of the CDR3 is TGTGCCAGCAGTCAAAATGAAAAACTGTTTTTT. The full variable domain, rest sourced from reference TRBV28 and TRBJ1-4, is DVKVTQSSRYLVKRTGEKVFLECVQDMDHENMFWYRQDPGLGLRLIYFSYDVKMKEKGDIPEGYSVSREKKERFSLILESASTNQTSMYLCASSQNEKLFFGSGTQLSVL.

CDR3 residues: CASSPIGGGDTQYF. In DNA form, the CDR3 reads TGTGCCAGCTCACCAATCGGGGGTGGAGATACGCAGTATTTT. The gene calls are TRBV18 and TRBJ2-3, with TRBD2 as a possible D gene (6 bases). There are 14 residues in the CDR3. Trimming removed 2 bases at V and 5 bases at J, with 11 bases between. In germline, CDR1 is KGHSH, CDR2 LQKENI.

The CDR3 DNA sequence: TGTGCCAGCAGTTTAGTCCAGCGGGGGGCAGATACGCAGTATTTT. Translation: CASSLVQRGADTQYF. The chain employs TRBV28 and TRBJ2-3, with 9 bases that match TRBD2. This CDR3 has 15 amino acids. The germline gives CDR1 MDHEN, CDR2 SYDVKM. Trimming at V came to 2 bases and at J to 4 bases, leaving 4 bases not matched to a gene.

The chain combines TRBV27 with TRBJ2-7; TRBD2 is a possible D gene (6 bases). CDR1 is MNHEY and CDR2 is SMNVEV in the germline V gene (reference sequence). This CDR3 contains 15 residues. The V gene lost 0 bases and the J gene lost 0 bases, with 9 bases spanning the gap. The CDR3 DNA sequence: TGTGCCAGCAGTTTATCGGTGACTAGCTCCTACGAGCAGTACTTC. It codes for CASSLSVTSSYEQYF.

The chain carries TRBV3-1 (or the pseudogene TRBV3-2) and TRBJ2-5; TRBD2 aligns across 8 bases. Germline trimming cut 4 bases from V and 5 bases from J; bases unmatched to any gene: 9. This CDR3 comprises 15 residues. Germline CDR1 and CDR2: LGHDT and YNNKEL (reference sequence). This chain's CDR3 is CASSPHAGGRETQYF. In DNA form, the CDR3 reads TGTGCCAGCAGCCCCCATGCGGGGGGCCGGGAGACCCAGTACTTC.

The chain is built from TRBV19 and TRBJ2-2; D is perhaps TRBD2 (7 bases). V was trimmed by 1 base and J by 6 bases, leaving 9 bases between them. This CDR3 is built from 14 residues. Per the germline V gene, CDR1 is LNHDA and CDR2 is SQIVND (reference sequence). The CDR3 DNA reads as TGTGCCAGTAGTATAGTAGGGGGGGCCGGGGAGCTGTTTTTT. Amino acid sequence: CASSIVGGAGELFF.

V is TRBV6-5 and J is TRBJ1-2; no definite D call. This CDR3 spans 13 amino acids. Trimming shortened V by 6 bases and J by 3 bases, and 11 bases separated the two germline ends. The V gene's germline CDR1 is MNHEY and CDR2 SVGAGI. Here the CDR3 DNA reads TGTGCCAGCAGGATCTTCCGGGACTATGGCTACACCTTC. Its protein product is CASRIFRDYGYTF.

This clone turned up a few times. V usage is TRBV20-1 and J usage is TRBJ1-1, with D possibly TRBD1 on 5 matching bases. Trimming left V 3 bases short and J 1 base short, with 12 bases between. The CDR3 extends over 14 amino acids. Germline CDR1 is DFQATT and CDR2 is SNEGSKA (reference sequence). The CDR3 spells CSASGATRNTEAFF. The CDR3 nucleotides read TGCAGTGCTAGTGGGGCGACAAGGAACACTGAAGCTTTCTTT.

The V and J genes are TRBV28 and TRBJ1-2, with D tentatively TRBD1 (5 bases). V was clipped by 6 bases and J by 4 bases, with 15 bases between them. Germline values: CDR1 MDHEN, CDR2 SYDVKM. The CDR3 contains 14 residues. The CDR3 bases are TGTGCCAGCAGACCGGGGGGGGGAGGCTATGGCTACACCTTC. Translated, it gives CASRPGGGGYGYTF.

The rearrangement links TRBV7-3 to TRBJ1-1, with TRBD1 identical over 7 bases. Germline V gives CDR1 SGHTA, CDR2 FQGTGA. The ends lost 5 bases at V and 1 base at J; junction bases unmatched: 10. The CDR3 spans 16 residues. CDR3 loop: CASSVIGGGQNTEAFF. CDR3 sequence (DNA): TGTGCCAGCAGCGTGATAGGGGGCGGGCAGAACACTGAAGCTTTCTTT.

V is TRBV18 and J is TRBJ2-7; 7 bases are shared with TRBD1. Trimming at V came to 3 bases and at J to 3 bases, leaving 8 bases not matched to a gene. Germline V gene data show CDR1 as KGHSH and CDR2 as LQKENI. The CDR3 extends over 15 amino acids. The CDR3 sequence: CASSPDRERSYEQYF. The CDR3 DNA is TGTGCCAGCTCACCCGACAGGGAGAGAAGCTACGAGCAGTACTTC.

V gene TRBV19 combines with J gene TRBJ2-2, with 7 positions matching TRBD2. Germline CDR1 reads LNHDA; CDR2 reads SQIVND (reference sequence). The CDR3 is 14 amino acids. The junction had 3 bases not matched to a gene; V was cut back by 3 bases and J by 5 bases. CDR3 region: CASSMGEGTGELFF. The CDR3 region has the DNA TGTGCCAGTAGTATGGGGGAGGGGACCGGGGAGCTGTTTTTT.

This chain joins TRBV4-3 and TRBJ2-5; 8 bases map to TRBD2. The germline gives CDR1 LGHNA, CDR2 YSLEER. The CDR3 is 14 amino acids. V dropped 4 bases and J dropped 4; count of bases not matched to a gene: 5. The CDR3 here is CASSPGLVRETQYF. CDR3 DNA: TGCGCCAGCAGCCCGGGACTAGTGCGAGAGACCCAGTACTTC.

The rearrangement links TRBV5-1 to TRBJ1-1; 10 nucleotides line up with TRBD1. CDR1 and CDR2 (germline): SGHRS, YFSETQ. This CDR3 has 14 residues. V dropped 1 base and J dropped 5; count of bases not matched to a gene: 2. The CDR3 here is CASSLWGQGTEAFF. Here the CDR3 DNA reads TGCGCCAGCAGCTTGTGGGGACAGGGGACTGAAGCTTTCTTT.

V is TRBV27 and J is TRBJ1-1, with no clear D. V was shortened by 0 bases and J by 5 bases, with 16 bases between the two germline ends. CDR1 and CDR2 from the germline V gene are MNHEY and SMNVEV (reference sequence). This CDR3 is 16 amino acids long. The CDR3 sequence: CASSLSFSGRRTEAFF. In nucleotides, the CDR3 is TGTGCCAGCAGTTTATCGTTTTCGGGGAGGCGGACTGAAGCTTTCTTT.

V is TRBV5-4 and J is TRBJ2-1; TRBD2 is a possible D gene (6 bases). V gave up 4 bases and J gave up 5 bases, with 19 bases separating them. The CDR3 runs 16 residues. CDR1 is SGHNT and CDR2 is YYREEE in the germline V gene (reference sequence). CDR3 DNA: TGTGCCAGCAGCGGGGGGAGCGGAGGGATCCACAATGAGCAGTTCTTC. This translates into CASSGGSGGIHNEQFF. Full variable domain (remainder filled in from reference TRBV5-4 and TRBJ2-1): ETGVTQSPTHLIKTRGQQVTLRCSSQSGHNTVSWYQQALGQGPQFIFQYYREEENGRGNFPPRFSGLQFPNYSSELNVNALELDDSALYLCASSGGSGGIHNEQFFGPGTRLTVL.